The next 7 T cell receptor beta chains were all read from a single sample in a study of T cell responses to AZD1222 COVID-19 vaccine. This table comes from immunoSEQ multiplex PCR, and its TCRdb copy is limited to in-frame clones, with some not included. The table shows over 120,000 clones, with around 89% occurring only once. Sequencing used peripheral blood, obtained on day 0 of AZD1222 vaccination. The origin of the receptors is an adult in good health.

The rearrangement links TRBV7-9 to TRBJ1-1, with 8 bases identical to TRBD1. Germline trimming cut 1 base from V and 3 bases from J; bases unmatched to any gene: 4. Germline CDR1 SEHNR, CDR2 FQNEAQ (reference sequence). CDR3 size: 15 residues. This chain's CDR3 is CASSLDLGQDTEAFF. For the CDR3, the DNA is TGTGCCAGCAGCTTAGATTTGGGACAGGACACTGAAGCTTTCTTT.

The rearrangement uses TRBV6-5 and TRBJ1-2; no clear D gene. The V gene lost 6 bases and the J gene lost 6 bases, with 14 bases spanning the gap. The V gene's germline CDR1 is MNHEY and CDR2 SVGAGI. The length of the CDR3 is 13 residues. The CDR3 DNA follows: TGTGCCAGCAGGGCCGAGAACTTGCATGGCTACACCTTC. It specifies CASRAENLHGYTF.

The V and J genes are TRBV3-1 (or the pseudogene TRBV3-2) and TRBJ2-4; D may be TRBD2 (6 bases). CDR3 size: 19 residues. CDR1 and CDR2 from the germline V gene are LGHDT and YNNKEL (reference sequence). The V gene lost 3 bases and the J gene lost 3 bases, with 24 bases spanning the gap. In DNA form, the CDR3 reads TGTGCCAGCAGCCAGGCTTGGCCGTTAGCTGGGGAGGTCAAAAACATTCAGTACTTC. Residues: CASSQAWPLAGEVKNIQYF.

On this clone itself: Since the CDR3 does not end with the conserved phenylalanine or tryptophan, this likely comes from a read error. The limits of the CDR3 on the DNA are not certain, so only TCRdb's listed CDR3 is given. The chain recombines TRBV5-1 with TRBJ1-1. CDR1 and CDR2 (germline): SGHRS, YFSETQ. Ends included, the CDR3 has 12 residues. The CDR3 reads CASSGRDARTTN.

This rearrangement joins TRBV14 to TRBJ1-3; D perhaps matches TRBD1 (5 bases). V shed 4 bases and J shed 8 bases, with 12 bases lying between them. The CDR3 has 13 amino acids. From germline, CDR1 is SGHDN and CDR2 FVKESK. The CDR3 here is CASSRLRGDTIYF. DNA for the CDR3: TGTGCCAGCAGCCGGCTCCGGGGGGACACCATATATTTT.

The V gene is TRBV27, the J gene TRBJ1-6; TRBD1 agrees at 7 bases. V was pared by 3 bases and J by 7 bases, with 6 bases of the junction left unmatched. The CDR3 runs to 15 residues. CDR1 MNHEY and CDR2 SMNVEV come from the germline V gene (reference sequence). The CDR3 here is CASSLTAGGNSPLHF. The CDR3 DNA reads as TGTGCCAGCAGTTTGACGGCAGGGGGGAATTCACCCCTCCACTTT.

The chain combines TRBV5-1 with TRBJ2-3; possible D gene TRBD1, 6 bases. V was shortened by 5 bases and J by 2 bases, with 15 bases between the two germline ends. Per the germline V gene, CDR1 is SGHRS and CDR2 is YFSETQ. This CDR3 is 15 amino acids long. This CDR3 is CASRPRTDDTDTQYF. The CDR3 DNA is TGCGCCAGCAGACCTCGGACAGATGACACAGATACGCAGTATTTT.